Sequencing of this TCR beta chain was carried out in a study of post-analysis software for immune sequencing data. This clonotype showed up just a few times. Researchers reported that TCR beta cDNA libraries carried unique molecular identifiers. TCRdb ran MiXCR on the PCR reads and lists one entry per CDR3 protein. In the table there are approximately 630,000 distinct CDR3 sequences, around 60% of which are singletons. This TCR was recovered from a girl between 2 and 10 years old with multiple sclerosis. Sequencing used blood.

CDR3: CASSQVTGAQETQYF. The CDR3 coding sequence is TGTGCCAGCAGCCAAGTGACAGGCGCGCAAGAGACCCAGTACTTC. The genes are TRBV3-1 and TRBJ2-5, with TRBD1 as a possible D gene (6 bases). V was trimmed by 1 base and J by 2 bases, leaving 11 bases between them. The CDR3 totals 15 residues. Per the germline V gene, CDR1 is LGHDT and CDR2 is YNNKEL (reference sequence).